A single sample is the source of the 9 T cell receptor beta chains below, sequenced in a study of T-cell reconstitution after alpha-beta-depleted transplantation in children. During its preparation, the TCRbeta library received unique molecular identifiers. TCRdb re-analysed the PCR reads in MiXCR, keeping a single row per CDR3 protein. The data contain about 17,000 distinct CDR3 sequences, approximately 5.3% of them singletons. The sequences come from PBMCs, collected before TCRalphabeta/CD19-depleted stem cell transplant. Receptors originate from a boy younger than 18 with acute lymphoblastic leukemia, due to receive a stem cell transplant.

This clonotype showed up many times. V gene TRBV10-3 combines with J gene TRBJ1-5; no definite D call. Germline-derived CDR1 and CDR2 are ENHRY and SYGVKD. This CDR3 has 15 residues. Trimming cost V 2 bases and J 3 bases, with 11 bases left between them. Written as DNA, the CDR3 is TGTGCCATCAGTGAGGTAGGGTCCCCCAATCAGCCCCAGCATTTT. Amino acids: CAISEVGSPNQPQHF.

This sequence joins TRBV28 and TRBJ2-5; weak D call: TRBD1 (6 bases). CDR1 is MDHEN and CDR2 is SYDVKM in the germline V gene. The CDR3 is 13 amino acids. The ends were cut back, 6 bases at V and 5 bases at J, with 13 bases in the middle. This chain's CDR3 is CASRQGVLETQYF. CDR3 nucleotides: TGTGCCAGCAGACAGGGAGTACTGGAGACCCAGTACTTC.

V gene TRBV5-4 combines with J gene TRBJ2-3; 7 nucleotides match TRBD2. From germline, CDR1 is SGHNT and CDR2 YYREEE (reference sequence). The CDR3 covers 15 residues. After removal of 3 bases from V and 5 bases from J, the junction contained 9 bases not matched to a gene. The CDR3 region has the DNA TGTGCCAGCAGCTGGGGCGGGAGAAATATAGATACGCAGTATTTT. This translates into CASSWGGRNIDTQYF.

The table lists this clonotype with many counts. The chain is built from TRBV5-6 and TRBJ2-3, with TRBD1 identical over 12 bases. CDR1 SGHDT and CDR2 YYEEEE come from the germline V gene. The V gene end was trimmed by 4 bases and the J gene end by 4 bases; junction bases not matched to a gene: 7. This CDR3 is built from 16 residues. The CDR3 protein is CASSNWGTGGPDTQYF. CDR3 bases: TGTGCCAGCAGCAATTGGGGGACAGGGGGCCCAGATACGCAGTATTTT.

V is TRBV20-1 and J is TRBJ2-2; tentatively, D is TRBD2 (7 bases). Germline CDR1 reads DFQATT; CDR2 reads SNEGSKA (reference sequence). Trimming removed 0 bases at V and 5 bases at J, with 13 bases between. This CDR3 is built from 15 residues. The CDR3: CSARDVAGATGELFF. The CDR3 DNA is TGCAGTGCTAGAGATGTGGCGGGGGCGACCGGGGAGCTGTTTTTT.

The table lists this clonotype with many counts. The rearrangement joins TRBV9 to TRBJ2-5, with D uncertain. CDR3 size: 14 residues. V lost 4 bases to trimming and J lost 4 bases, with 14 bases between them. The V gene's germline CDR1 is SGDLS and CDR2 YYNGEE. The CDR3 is CASSPERLGETQYF. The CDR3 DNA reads TGTGCCAGCAGCCCCGAGCGATTGGGAGAGACCCAGTACTTC.

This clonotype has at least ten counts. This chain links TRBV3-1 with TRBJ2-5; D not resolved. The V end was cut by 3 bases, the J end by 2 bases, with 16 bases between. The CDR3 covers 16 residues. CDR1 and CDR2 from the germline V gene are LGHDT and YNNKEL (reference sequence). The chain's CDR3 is CASSHSFPTGQETQYF. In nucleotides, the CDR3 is TGTGCCAGCAGCCACTCGTTCCCAACCGGACAAGAGACCCAGTACTTC.

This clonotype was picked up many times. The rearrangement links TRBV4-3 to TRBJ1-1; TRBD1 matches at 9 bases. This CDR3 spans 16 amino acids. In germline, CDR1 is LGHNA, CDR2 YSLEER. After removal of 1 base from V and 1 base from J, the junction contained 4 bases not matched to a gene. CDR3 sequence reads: CASSQGTGDSNTEAFF. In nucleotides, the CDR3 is TGCGCCAGCAGCCAAGGGACAGGGGATTCGAACACTGAAGCTTTCTTT.

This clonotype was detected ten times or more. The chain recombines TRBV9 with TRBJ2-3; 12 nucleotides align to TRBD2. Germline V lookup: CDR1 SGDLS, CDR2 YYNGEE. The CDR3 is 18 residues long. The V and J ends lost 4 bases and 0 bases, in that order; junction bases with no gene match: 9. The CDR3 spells CASSPGLAGGLSTDTQYF. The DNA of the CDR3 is TGTGCCAGCAGCCCTGGGCTAGCGGGAGGGCTTAGCACAGATACGCAGTATTTT.